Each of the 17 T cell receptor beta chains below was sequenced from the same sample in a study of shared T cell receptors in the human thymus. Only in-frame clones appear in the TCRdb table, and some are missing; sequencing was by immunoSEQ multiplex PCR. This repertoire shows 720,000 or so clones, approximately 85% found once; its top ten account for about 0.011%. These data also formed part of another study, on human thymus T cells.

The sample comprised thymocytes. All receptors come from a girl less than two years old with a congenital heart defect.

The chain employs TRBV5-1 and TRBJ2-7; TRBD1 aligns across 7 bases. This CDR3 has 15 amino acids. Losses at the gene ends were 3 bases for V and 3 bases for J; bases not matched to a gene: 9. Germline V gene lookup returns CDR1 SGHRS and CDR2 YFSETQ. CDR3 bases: TGCGCCAGCAGCTGCTCCGGACAGGTCCGCTACGAGCAGTACTTC. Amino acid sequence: CASSCSGQVRYEQYF.

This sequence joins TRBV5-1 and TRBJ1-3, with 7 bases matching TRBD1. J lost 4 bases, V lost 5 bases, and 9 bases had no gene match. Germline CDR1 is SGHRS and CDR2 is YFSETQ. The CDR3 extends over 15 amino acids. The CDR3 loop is CASRATGTVGNTIYF. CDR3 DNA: TGCGCCAGCAGGGCAACGGGGACAGTCGGAAACACCATATATTTT.

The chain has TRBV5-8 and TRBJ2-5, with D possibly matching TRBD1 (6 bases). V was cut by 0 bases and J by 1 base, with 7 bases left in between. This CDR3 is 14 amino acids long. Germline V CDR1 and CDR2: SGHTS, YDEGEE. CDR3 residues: CASSLGGPQETQYF. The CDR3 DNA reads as TGTGCCAGCAGCTTGGGGGGGCCCCAAGAGACCCAGTACTTC.

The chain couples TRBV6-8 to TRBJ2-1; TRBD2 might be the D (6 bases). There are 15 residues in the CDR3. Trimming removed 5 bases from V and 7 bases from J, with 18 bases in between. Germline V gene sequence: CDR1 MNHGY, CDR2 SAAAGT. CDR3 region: CASSPTGGILNEQFF. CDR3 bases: TGTGCCAGCAGTCCGACTGGGGGGATCCTGAATGAGCAGTTCTTC.

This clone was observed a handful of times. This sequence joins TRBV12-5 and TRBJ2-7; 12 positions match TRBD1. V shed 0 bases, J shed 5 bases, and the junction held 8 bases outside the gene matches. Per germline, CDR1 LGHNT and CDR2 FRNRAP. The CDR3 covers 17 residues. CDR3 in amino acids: CASGLVVGDRGPHEQYF. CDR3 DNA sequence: TGTGCTAGTGGTTTGGTAGTAGGGGACAGGGGGCCCCACGAGCAGTACTTC. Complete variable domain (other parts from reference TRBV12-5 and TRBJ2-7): DARVTQTPRHKVTEMGQEVTMRCQPILGHNTVFWYRQTMMQGLELLAYFRNRAPLDDSGMPKDRFSAEMPDATLATLKIQPSEPRDSAVYFCASGLVVGDRGPHEQYFGPGTRLTVT.

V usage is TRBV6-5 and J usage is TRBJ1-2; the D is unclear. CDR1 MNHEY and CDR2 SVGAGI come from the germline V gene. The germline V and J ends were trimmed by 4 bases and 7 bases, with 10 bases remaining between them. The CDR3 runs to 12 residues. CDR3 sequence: CASSFRRAGYTF. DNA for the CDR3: TGTGCCAGCAGTTTCCGGAGGGCTGGCTACACCTTC.

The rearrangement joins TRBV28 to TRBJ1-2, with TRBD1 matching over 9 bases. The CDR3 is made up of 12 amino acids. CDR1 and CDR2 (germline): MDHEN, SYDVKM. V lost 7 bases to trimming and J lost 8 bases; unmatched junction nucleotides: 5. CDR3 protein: CASIQTGGGYTF. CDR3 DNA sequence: TGTGCCAGCATCCAGACAGGGGGGGGCTACACCTTC.

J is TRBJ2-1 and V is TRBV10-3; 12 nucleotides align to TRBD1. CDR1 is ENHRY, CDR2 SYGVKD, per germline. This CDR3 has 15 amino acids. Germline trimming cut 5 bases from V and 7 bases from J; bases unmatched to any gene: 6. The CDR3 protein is CAISSGDRGQNEQFF. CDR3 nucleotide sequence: TGTGCCATCAGTTCTGGGGACAGGGGGCAAAATGAGCAGTTCTTC.

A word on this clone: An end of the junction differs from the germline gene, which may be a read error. CDR3 region: CSAGWDSIF. Here the CDR3 DNA reads TGCAGTGCCGGGTGGGACTCCATCTTC. V and J are TRBV20-1 and TRBJ1-2, with D possibly TRBD1 on 5 matching bases. The CDR3 loop spans 9 amino acids. Germline CDR1 and CDR2: DFQATT and SNEGSKA (reference sequence).

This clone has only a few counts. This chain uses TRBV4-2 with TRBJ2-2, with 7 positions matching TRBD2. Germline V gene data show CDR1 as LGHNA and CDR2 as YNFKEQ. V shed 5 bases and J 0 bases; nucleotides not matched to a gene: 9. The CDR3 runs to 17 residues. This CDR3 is CASSKLSGAANTGELFF. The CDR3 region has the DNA TGTGCCAGCAGCAAGCTCAGCGGGGCCGCGAACACCGGGGAGCTGTTTTTT.

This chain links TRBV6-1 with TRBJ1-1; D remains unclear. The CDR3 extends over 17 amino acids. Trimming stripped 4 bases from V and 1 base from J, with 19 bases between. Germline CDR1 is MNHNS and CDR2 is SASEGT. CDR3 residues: CASSALRLRSSNTEAFF. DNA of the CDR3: TGTGCCAGCAGTGCCCTCCGGTTGCGGTCGTCGAACACTGAAGCTTTCTTT.

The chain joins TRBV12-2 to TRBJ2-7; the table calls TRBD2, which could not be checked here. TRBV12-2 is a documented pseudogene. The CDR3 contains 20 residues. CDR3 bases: TGTGCAAGTCGCCCCGGGGGTGATGTAGCGGGGGGGCCTAAGGGCTTTGAGCAGTACTTC. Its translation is CASRPGGDVAGGPKGFEQYF.

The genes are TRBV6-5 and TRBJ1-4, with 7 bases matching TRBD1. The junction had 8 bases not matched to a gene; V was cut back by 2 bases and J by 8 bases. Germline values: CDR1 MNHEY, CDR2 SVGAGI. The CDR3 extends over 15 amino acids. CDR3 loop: CASSYRGQRSEKLFF. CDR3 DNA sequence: TGTGCCAGCAGTTACCGGGGACAGCGATCAGAAAAACTGTTTTTT.

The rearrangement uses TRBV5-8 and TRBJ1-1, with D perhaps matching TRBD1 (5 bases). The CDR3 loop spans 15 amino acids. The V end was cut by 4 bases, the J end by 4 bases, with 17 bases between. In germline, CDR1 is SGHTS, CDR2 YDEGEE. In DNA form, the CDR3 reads TGTGCCAGCAGCCCTATCGCCCCAAGGGGCACTGAAGCTTTCTTT. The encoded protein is CASSPIAPRGTEAFF. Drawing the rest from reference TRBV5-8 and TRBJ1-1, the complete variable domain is EAGVTQSPTHLIKTRGQQATLRCSPISGHTSVYWYQQALGLGLQFLLWYDEGEERNRGNFPPRFSGRQFPNYSSELNVNALELEDSALYLCASSPIAPRGTEAFFGQGTRLTVV.

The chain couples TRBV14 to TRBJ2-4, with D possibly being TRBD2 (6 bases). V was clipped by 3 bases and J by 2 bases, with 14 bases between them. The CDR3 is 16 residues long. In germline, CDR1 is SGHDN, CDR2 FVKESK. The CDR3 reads CASSHSARTTKNIQYF. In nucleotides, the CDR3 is TGTGCCAGCAGCCACTCGGCTCGGACTACCAAAAACATTCAGTACTTC.

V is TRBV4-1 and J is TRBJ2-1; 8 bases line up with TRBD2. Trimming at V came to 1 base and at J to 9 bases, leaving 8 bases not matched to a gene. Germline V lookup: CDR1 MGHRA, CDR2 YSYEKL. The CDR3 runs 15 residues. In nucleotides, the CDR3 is TGCGCCAGCAGCCAAGTTCCGGGGGGGCTAAGTGAGCAGTTCTTC. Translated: CASSQVPGGLSEQFF.

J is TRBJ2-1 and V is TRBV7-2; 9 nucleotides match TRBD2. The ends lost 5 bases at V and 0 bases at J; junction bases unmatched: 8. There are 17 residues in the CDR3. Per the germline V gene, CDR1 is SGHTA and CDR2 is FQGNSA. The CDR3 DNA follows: TGTGCCAGCAGCCATATAAATAGCGGGAGCTCCTACAATGAGCAGTTCTTC. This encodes CASSHINSGSSYNEQFF.